The 20 T cell receptor beta chains listed next were all sequenced from one sample in a study of cytomegalovirus exposure and HLA in healthy donors. The PCR employed 60 Vbeta primers together with 13 Jbeta primers. Some clones are missing from TCRdb's copy, which holds only in-frame ones; the method was immunoSEQ multiplex PCR. Of under 150,000 clones in the sample, 60% to 80% are singletons; the top ten hold 5.1%. Source material: PBMCs. These receptor sequences come from a male donor in good health and CMV-seronegative.

The rearrangement uses TRBV30 and TRBJ2-7; 7 nucleotides align to TRBD1. V lost 4 bases and J lost 3; bases outside the gene matches: 3. This CDR3 is built from 12 residues. Germline V gene data show CDR1 as GTSNPN and CDR2 as SVGIG (reference sequence). The CDR3 here is CAWTGDSYEQYF. The CDR3 DNA sequence: TGTGCCTGGACAGGGGACAGCTACGAGCAGTACTTC. Supplemented by reference TRBV30 and TRBJ2-7, the full variable domain reads SQTIHQWPATLVQPVGSPLSLECTVEGTSNPNLYWYRQAAGRGLQLLFYSVGIGQISSEVPQNLSASRPQDRQFILSSKKLLLSDSGFYLCAWTGDSYEQYFGPGTRLTVT.

This clone was found a few times. The V call is TRBV7-9, the J call TRBJ1-1; 7 nucleotides match TRBD1. V lost 4 bases, J lost 1 base, and 3 bases stayed unmatched. CDR1 and CDR2 from the germline V gene are SEHNR and FQNEAQ (reference sequence). The CDR3 runs 14 residues. CDR3 sequence (DNA): TGTGCCAGCAGCTCGGGACAGCCGAACACTGAAGCTTTCTTT. Amino acids: CASSSGQPNTEAFF.

The genes are TRBV29-1 and TRBJ2-7, with D possibly matching TRBD1 (6 bases). V was clipped by 7 bases and J by 5 bases, with 18 bases between them. The germline V gene encodes CDR1 SQVTM and CDR2 ANQGSEA. The CDR3 is made up of 13 amino acids. CDR3 in amino acids: CSAKAAGADEQYF. In nucleotides, the CDR3 is TGCAGCGCCAAGGCCGCAGGGGCTGACGAGCAGTACTTC.

The chain carries TRBV7-6 and TRBJ2-7; the match to TRBD1 covers 10 bases. Trimming removed 5 bases from V and 5 bases from J; junction bases left unmatched: 6. The CDR3 spans 14 residues. CDR1 and CDR2 from the germline V gene are SGHVS and FNYEAQ. The CDR3 DNA reads as TGTGCCAGCAGCCTACGACAGGGGGCCAACGAGCAGTACTTC. It specifies CASSLRQGANEQYF.

The V gene is TRBV7-9, the J gene TRBJ2-5; 10 nucleotides match TRBD1. The closer fit of TRBJ2-7 to the DNA end suggests the J call may be wrong. Germline V gene lookup returns CDR1 SEHNR and CDR2 FQNEAQ (reference sequence). This CDR3 region has 18 residues. The CDR3 protein is CASSLGPYRTGGSYEQYF. The CDR3 DNA is TGTGCCAGCAGCTTAGGGCCCTACCGGACAGGGGGCTCCTACGAGCAGTACTTC.

This clone was seen once. The chain joins TRBV7-2 to TRBJ1-2; no reliable D call. The length of the CDR3 is 12 residues. Trimming took off 2 bases at V and 13 bases at J, with 14 bases between the two ends. Germline assignment: CDR1 SGHTA and CDR2 FQGNSA. Written as DNA, the CDR3 is TGTGCCAGCAGCTTATACTCGGGGTCGATCACCTTC. Translated, it gives CASSLYSGSITF.

CDR3 sequence (DNA): TGTGCCAGCAGCCCGCATGGACTCGGGGTGGGTGAGCAGTTCTTC. It translates to CASSPHGLGVGEQFF. The chain recombines TRBV5-6 with TRBJ2-1; tentatively, D is TRBD2 (5 bases). Germline CDR1 is SGHDT and CDR2 is YYEEEE. The V gene lost 4 bases and the J gene lost 9 bases, with 20 bases spanning the gap. The CDR3 consists of 15 residues.

This clone turned up a few times. The genes are TRBV7-2 and TRBJ2-1; 10 bases agree with TRBD1. This CDR3 has 16 amino acids. V lost 1 base, J lost 4 bases, and 4 bases stayed unmatched. Germline CDR1 reads SGHTA; CDR2 reads FQGNSA. CDR3 bases: TGTGCCAGCAGCTTAGGGGACAGGGGAAGGTACAATGAGCAGTTCTTC. Amino acids: CASSLGDRGRYNEQFF.

V is TRBV28 and J is TRBJ1-2; 7 positions agree with TRBD1. Germline V gene data show CDR1 as MDHEN and CDR2 as SYDVKM. The CDR3 contains 12 residues. Unmatched junction bases numbered 8, after V lost 7 bases and J lost 9 bases. The CDR3 region is CASTRRQGSYTF. The DNA for the CDR3 is TGTGCCAGCACCCGGAGACAGGGTAGCTACACCTTC.

The chain employs TRBV7-9 and TRBJ1-1; weak D call: TRBD1 (5 bases). This CDR3 has 12 amino acids. CDR1 and CDR2 from the germline V gene are SEHNR and FQNEAQ (reference sequence). The ends were cut back, 2 bases at V and 11 bases at J, with 12 bases in the middle. The CDR3 nucleotides read TGTGCCAGCAGCTTAAGTTCGGGGGTCGCTTTCTTT. Residues: CASSLSSGVAFF.

This clone was counted between two and nine times. This chain links TRBV2 with TRBJ1-4, with D unresolved. Germline loops: CDR1 SNHLY, CDR2 FYNNEI. The CDR3 contains 14 residues. V was trimmed by 6 bases and J by 2 bases, leaving 10 bases between them. The CDR3 here is CASRVRVTNEKLFF. CDR3 nucleotide sequence: TGTGCCAGCAGAGTCCGCGTTACTAATGAAAAACTGTTTTTT.

This clone occurred once. The CDR3 is CASSPSGDTDTQYF. The CDR3 bases are TGTGCCAGCAGCCCCAGCGGGGACACAGATACGCAGTATTTT. The chain is built from TRBV7-2 and TRBJ2-3, with 7 bases aligning to TRBD2. Per germline, CDR1 SGHTA and CDR2 FQGNSA. J lost 2 bases, V lost 5 bases, and 4 bases had no gene match. This CDR3 spans 14 amino acids.

This clone was seen a single time. The chain recombines TRBV9 with TRBJ2-3, with 8 bases that match TRBD2. V shed 2 bases, J shed 2 bases, and the junction held 4 bases outside the gene matches. The CDR3 is 15 residues long. Germline CDR1 SGDLS, CDR2 YYNGEE. The CDR3 loop is CASSVTSGLTDTQYF. CDR3 DNA: TGTGCCAGCAGCGTCACTAGCGGTCTCACAGATACGCAGTATTTT.

The chain is built from TRBV4-3 and TRBJ2-1; D is undetermined. The V gene's germline CDR1 is LGHNA and CDR2 YSLEER. The CDR3 runs 18 residues. V was trimmed by 0 bases and J by 5 bases, leaving 20 bases between them. CDR3 sequence reads: CASSQETRRRFVDNEQFF. The CDR3 bases are TGCGCCAGCAGCCAAGAGACCCGCCGGCGGTTCGTAGACAATGAGCAGTTCTTC.

The chain links TRBV5-6 to TRBJ2-1, with 14 bases that match TRBD2. The CDR3 contains 15 residues. Germline-derived CDR1 and CDR2 are SGHDT and YYEEEE. V shed 0 bases and J 9 bases; nucleotides not matched to a gene: 2. The CDR3 sequence is CASSLGLAGGLEQFF. The CDR3 DNA reads TGTGCCAGCAGCTTGGGACTAGCGGGGGGGCTTGAGCAGTTCTTC.

The rearrangement joins TRBV5-5 to TRBJ2-1; 7 bases agree with TRBD1. CDR1 SGHKS and CDR2 YYEKEE come from the germline V gene (reference sequence). The CDR3 loop spans 13 amino acids. V lost 0 bases, J lost 10 bases, and 4 bases stayed unmatched. Here the CDR3 DNA reads TGTGCCAGCAGCTTGGTTAGGGGGCTCGAGCAGTTCTTC. Protein: CASSLVRGLEQFF.

CDR3 region: CASSLSAGNTEAFF. The CDR3, as DNA: TGTGCCAGCAGCTTAAGCGCGGGGAACACTGAAGCTTTCTTT. V is TRBV7-3 and J is TRBJ1-1; D ambiguous. This CDR3 has 14 amino acids. In germline, CDR1 is SGHTA, CDR2 FQGTGA. V was clipped by 1 base and J by 1 base, with 7 bases between them.

This chain links TRBV30 with TRBJ1-1; D gene uncertain. The CDR3 extends over 15 amino acids. Trimming left V 4 bases short and J 5 bases short, with 20 bases between. In germline, CDR1 is GTSNPN, CDR2 SVGIG (reference sequence). CDR3 in DNA: TGTGCCTGGAACCGCCCAACTCATCTTGAGACTGAAGCTTTCTTT. Translated, it gives CAWNRPTHLETEAFF.

This chain uses TRBV6-5 with TRBJ1-6, with 7 nucleotides matching TRBD1. CDR3 length: 14 residues. The V segment lost 5 bases and the J segment 9 bases; nucleotides outside the gene matches: 7. Germline V gene sequence: CDR1 MNHEY, CDR2 SVGAGI. CDR3 region: CASSRGTESSPLHF. In DNA, the CDR3 is TGTGCCAGCAGTAGAGGGACAGAGAGTTCACCCCTCCACTTT.

V and J are TRBV19 and TRBJ1-5; 7 bases fit TRBD1. V gave up 5 bases and J gave up 0 bases; unmatched junction bases: 7. CDR1 LNHDA and CDR2 SQIVND come from the germline V gene (reference sequence). The CDR3 is 16 residues long. As DNA, the CDR3 is TGTGCCAGTAGTCAGGGGGAAGCAATTAGCAATCAGCCCCAGCATTTT. Its translation is CASSQGEAISNQPQHF.